One T cell receptor beta chain is described in this entry. What it recognizes is unknown. This specimen belongs to a study of T cell repertoires in cytomegalovirus infection. Overall study: Public TCR beta signatures marked donors with CMV infection and the matching HLA.

In TCRdb, the reads were re-called with MiXCR into one record per CDR3 protein. The table has about 530,000 distinct CDR3 sequences, around a quarter seen once. The CDR3 totals 15 residues. V was shortened by 1 base and J by 2 bases, with 9 bases between the two germline ends. Germline values: CDR1 LGHDT, CDR2 YNNKEL (reference sequence). General study points: Dominating the ex vivo response were TCR beta clonotypes that were CMV-specific and HLA-C-restricted.

Sequenced input: PBMCs. The rearrangement links TRBV3-1 to TRBJ2-1, with a weak D call TRBD1 (5 bases). The clonotype originates from a human donor in good health (CMV status not recorded). Some clones in this sample may be carry-over from other donors' samples. The CDR3 region has the DNA TGTGCCAGCAGCCAAGGTACAGGACCCTACAATGAGCAGTTCTTC. As protein: CASSQGTGPYNEQFF.